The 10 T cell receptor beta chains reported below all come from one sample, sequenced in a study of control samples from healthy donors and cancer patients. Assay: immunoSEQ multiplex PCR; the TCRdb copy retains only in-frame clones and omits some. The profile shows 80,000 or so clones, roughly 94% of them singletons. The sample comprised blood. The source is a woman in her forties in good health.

This chain's CDR3 is CASSLAQTGELFF. CDR3 DNA sequence: TGCGCCAGCAGCTTGGCGCAGACCGGGGAGCTGTTTTTT. The chain has TRBV5-1 and TRBJ2-2; D gene ambiguous. Germline V lookup: CDR1 SGHRS, CDR2 YFSETQ. V was clipped by 0 bases and J by 5 bases, with 5 bases between them. The CDR3 runs to 13 residues.

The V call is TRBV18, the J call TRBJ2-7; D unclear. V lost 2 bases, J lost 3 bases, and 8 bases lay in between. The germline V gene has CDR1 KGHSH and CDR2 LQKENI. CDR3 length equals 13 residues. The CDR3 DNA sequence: TGTGCCAGCTCACCAGACGGCCGCTACGAGCAGTACTTC. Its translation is CASSPDGRYEQYF. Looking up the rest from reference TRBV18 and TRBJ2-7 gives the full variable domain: NAGVMQNPRHLVRRRGQEARLRCSPMKGHSHVYWYRQLPEEGLKFMVYLQKENIIDESGMPKERFSAEFPKEGPSILRIQQVVRGDSAAYFCASSPDGRYEQYFGPGTRLTVT.

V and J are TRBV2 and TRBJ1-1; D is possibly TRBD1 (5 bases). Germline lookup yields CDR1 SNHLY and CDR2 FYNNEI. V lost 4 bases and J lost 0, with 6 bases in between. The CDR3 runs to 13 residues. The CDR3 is CASSGGVNTEAFF. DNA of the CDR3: TGTGCCAGCAGTGGGGGGGTGAACACTGAAGCTTTCTTT.

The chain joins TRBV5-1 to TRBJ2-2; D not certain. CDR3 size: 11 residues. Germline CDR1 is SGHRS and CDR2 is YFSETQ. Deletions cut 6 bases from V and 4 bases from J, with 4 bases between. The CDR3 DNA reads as TGCGCCAGCACTGTCACCGGGGAGCTGTTTTTT. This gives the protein CASTVTGELFF.

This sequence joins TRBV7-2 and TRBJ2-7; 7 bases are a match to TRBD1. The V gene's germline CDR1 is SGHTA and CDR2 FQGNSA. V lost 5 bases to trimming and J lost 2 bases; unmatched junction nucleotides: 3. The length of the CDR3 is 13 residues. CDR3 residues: CASSTDRAYEQYF. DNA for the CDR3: TGTGCCAGCAGCACCGACAGGGCCTACGAGCAGTACTTC.

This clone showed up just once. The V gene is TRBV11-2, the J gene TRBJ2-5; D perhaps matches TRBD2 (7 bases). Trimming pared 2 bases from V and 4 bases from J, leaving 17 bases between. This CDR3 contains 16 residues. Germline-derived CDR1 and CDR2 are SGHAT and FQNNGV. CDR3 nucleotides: TGTGCCAGCAGCTTATTGCGGGGGCTAGGGGGAGAGACCCAGTACTTC. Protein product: CASSLLRGLGGETQYF. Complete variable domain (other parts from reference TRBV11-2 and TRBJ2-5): EAGVAQSPRYKIIEKRQSVAFWCNPISGHATLYWYQQILGQGPKLLIQFQNNGVVDDSQLPKDRFSAERLKGVDSTLKIQPAKLEDSAVYLCASSLLRGLGGETQYFGPGTRLLVL.

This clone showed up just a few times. The CDR3 region has the DNA TGCAGCGTTGATCACGGGACTGAAGCTTTCTTT. Protein: CSVDHGTEAFF. The chain links TRBV29-1 to TRBJ1-1; no reliable D call. This CDR3 contains 11 residues. V was shortened by 3 bases and J by 5 bases, with 7 bases between the two germline ends. CDR1 is SQVTM, CDR2 ANQGSEA, per germline. Together with reference TRBV29-1 and TRBJ1-1, the CDR3 gives the full variable domain: SAVISQKPSRDICQRGTSLTIQCQVDSQVTMMFWYRQQPGQSLTLIATANQGSEATYESGFVIDKFPISRPNLTFSTLTVSNMSPEDSSIYLCSVDHGTEAFFGQGTRLTVV.

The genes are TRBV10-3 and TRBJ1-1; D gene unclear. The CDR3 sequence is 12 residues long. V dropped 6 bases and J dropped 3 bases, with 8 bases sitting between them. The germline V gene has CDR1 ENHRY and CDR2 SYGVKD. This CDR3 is CAIRRRDTEAFF. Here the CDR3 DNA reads TGTGCCATCAGAAGGAGGGACACTGAAGCTTTCTTT.

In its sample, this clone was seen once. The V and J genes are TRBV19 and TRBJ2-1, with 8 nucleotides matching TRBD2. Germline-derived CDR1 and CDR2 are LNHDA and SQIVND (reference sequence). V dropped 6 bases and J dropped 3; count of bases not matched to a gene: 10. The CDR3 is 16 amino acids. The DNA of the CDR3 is TGTGCCAGTAGGGAACACCGGACTAGCCTCTACAATGAGCAGTTCTTC. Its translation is CASREHRTSLYNEQFF.

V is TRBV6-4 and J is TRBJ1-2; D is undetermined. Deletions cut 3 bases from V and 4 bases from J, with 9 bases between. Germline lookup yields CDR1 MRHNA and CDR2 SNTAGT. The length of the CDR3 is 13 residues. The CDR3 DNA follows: TGTGCCAGCAGTGAGGTCGTCGGCTATGGCTACACCTTC. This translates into CASSEVVGYGYTF.